The entry below gives a single TCR beta chain sequence along with its context. The method was immunoSEQ multiplex PCR; TCRdb's version includes in-frame clones alone and lacks a portion of them. Among hundreds of thousands of clones, 65% to 90% were seen once, and the ten largest hold approximately 9.1%. In germline, CDR1 is SNHLY, CDR2 FYNNEI. The CDR3 runs 12 residues. V was trimmed by 4 bases and J by 10 bases, leaving 13 bases between them. This sample is part of a study of blood T cell repertoires in COVID-19. Participants' own reports of clinical history determined their cohort assignment. V gene TRBV2 combines with J gene TRBJ1-1; possibly TRBD1 for D (6 bases). The receptor comes from a woman aged 50 to 60 with acute COVID-19. Sequenced input: PBMCs or T cells enriched from blood (not recorded which). DNA for the CDR3: TGTGCCAGCAGTGCAATACAGGGCATAGCTTTCTTT. Amino acids: CASSAIQGIAFF.